A single T cell receptor beta chain is shown here with its context. The antigen remains unidentified. The data derive from a study of post-analysis software for immune sequencing data. This CDR3 contains 15 residues. Trimming at V came to 6 bases and at J to 2 bases, leaving 9 bases not matched to a gene. Germline V gene lookup returns CDR1 MNHNS and CDR2 SASEGT. Study conclusions and caveats: Comparison of patients with controls showed about 5 TRBV segments more frequent in patients, TRBV5-6, TRBV5-1 and TRBV20-1 among them. Multiple sclerosis was associated with a significant reduction in normalized Chao1 diversity relative to controls.

Unique molecular identifiers were carried by the TCR beta cDNA libraries. About 500,000 cDNA molecules came from roughly 1 to 10 million T cells. TCRdb used MiXCR to reprocess the PCR reads, holding one entry per CDR3 protein. The data contain hundreds of thousands of distinct CDR3 sequences, approximately 39% of them singletons. Sequenced sample: blood. The chain employs TRBV6-1 and TRBJ2-7; 8 nucleotides agree with TRBD1. The sequence was obtained from a girl under 10 years old with multiple sclerosis. The CDR3 loop is CASREPGQAPYEQYF. For the CDR3, the DNA is TGTGCCAGCAGAGAACCGGGACAGGCCCCCTACGAGCAGTACTTC.